This entry concerns a single TCR beta chain. These data originate in a study of patients and donors after allogeneic stem cell transplantation. The CDR3 totals 15 residues. The germline V gene has CDR1 SGHRS and CDR2 YFSETQ. The V gene end was trimmed by 0 bases and the J gene end by 4 bases; junction bases not matched to a gene: 5. TCRdb re-analysed the RT-PCR reads in MiXCR, keeping a single row per CDR3 protein. The sample records hundreds of thousands of distinct CDR3 sequences, approximately 16% being singletons. Sequenced: blood, either unsorted or a sorted T cell fraction (not recorded which). This clonotype was sampled from a human donor who was either an allogeneic HSCT recipient or a stem cell or donor lymphocyte infusion donor (not recorded which). It is not recorded whose cells these are; they may come from a transplant donor. The chain joins TRBV5-1 to TRBJ2-7; 9 bases fit TRBD1. The CDR3 bases are TGCGCCAGCAGCTTGGGCGGGACAGGGAGGTACGAGCAGTACTTC. This encodes CASSLGGTGRYEQYF.